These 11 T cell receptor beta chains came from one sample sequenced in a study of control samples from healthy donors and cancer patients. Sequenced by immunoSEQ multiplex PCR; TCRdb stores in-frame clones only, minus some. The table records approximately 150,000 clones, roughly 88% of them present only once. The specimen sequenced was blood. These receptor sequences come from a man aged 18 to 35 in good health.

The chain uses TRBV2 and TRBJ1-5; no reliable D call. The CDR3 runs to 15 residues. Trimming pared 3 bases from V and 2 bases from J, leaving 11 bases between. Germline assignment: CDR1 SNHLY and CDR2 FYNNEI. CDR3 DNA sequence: TGTGCCAGCAGTGAGGACGGACTTGGCAATCAGCCCCAGCATTTT. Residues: CASSEDGLGNQPQHF.

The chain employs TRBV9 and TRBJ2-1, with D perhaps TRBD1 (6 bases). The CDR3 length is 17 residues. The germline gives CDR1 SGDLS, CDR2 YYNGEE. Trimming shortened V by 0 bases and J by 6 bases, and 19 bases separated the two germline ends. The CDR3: CASSVVGTGHPTNEQFF. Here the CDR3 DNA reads TGTGCCAGCAGCGTAGTAGGAACGGGACACCCAACCAATGAGCAGTTCTTC.

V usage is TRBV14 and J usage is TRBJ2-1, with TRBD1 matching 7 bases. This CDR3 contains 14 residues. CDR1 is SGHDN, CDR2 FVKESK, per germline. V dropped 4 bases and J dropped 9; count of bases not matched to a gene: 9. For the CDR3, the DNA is TGTGCCAGCAGCCTCGGGACAGCCTATAGTGAGCAGTTCTTC. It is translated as CASSLGTAYSEQFF. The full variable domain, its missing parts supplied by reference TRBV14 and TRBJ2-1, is EAGVTQFPSHSVIEKGQTVTLRCDPISGHDNLYWYRRVMGKEIKFLLHFVKESKQDESGMPNNRFLAERTGGTYSTLKVQPAELEDSGVYFCASSLGTAYSEQFFGPGTRLTVL.

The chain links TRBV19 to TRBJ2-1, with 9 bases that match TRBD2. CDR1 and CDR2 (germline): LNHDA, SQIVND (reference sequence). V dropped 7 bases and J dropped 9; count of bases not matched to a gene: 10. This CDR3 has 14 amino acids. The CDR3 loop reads CASTFGGGASEQFF. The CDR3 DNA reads TGTGCCAGTACCTTCGGCGGGGGGGCCAGTGAGCAGTTCTTC.

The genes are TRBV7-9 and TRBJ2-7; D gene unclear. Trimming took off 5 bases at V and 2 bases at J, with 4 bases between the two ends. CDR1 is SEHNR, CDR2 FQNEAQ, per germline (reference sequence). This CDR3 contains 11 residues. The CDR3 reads CASSATYEQYF. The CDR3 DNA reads TGTGCCAGCAGCGCCACCTACGAGCAGTACTTC.

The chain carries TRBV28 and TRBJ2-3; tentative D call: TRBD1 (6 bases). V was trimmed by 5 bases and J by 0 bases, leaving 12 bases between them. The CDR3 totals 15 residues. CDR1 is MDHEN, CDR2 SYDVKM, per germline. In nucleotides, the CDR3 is TGTGCCAGCAGTCCTTCAGGGGTTAGCACAGATACGCAGTATTTT. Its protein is CASSPSGVSTDTQYF.

The chain's CDR3 is CSVEGGLTGANEQYF. CDR3 nucleotides: TGCAGCGTTGAGGGAGGCCTCACGGGGGCCAACGAGCAGTACTTC. The chain joins TRBV29-1 to TRBJ2-7; D could derive from TRBD1 or TRBD2 (6 bases each). The V gene's germline CDR1 is SQVTM and CDR2 ANQGSEA. This CDR3 is built from 15 residues. Trimming took off 3 bases at V and 5 bases at J, with 20 bases between the two ends.

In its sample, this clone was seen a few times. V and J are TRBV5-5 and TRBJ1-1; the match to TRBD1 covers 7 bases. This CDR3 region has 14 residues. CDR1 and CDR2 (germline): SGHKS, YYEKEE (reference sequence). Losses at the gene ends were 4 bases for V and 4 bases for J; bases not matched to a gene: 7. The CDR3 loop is CASSPQQGRTEAFF. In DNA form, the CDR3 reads TGTGCCAGCAGCCCACAACAGGGGCGCACTGAAGCTTTCTTT. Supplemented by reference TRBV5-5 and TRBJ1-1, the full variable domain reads DAGVTQSPTHLIKTRGQQVTLRCSPISGHKSVSWYQQVLGQGPQFIFQYYEKEERGRGNFPDRFSARQFPNYSSELNVNALLLGDSALYLCASSPQQGRTEAFFGQGTRLTVV.

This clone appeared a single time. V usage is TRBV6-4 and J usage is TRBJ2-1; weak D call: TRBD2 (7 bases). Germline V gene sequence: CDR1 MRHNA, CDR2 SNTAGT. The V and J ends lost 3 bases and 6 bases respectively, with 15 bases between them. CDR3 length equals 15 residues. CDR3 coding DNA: TGTGCCAGCAGTGATGTAACGGGGGGCCGCAATGAGCAGTTCTTC. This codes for CASSDVTGGRNEQFF.

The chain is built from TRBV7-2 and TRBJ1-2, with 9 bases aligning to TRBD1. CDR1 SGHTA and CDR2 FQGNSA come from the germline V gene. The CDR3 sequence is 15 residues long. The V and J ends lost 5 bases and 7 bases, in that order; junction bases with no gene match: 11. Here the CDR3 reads CASSPGSGQGFGYTF. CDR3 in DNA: TGTGCCAGCAGCCCCGGCTCGGGACAGGGTTTTGGCTACACCTTC.

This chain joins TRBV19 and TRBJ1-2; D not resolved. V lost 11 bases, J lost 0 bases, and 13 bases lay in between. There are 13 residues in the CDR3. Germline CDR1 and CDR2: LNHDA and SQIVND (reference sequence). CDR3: CAATAETNYGYTF. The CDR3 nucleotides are TGTGCCGCTACAGCGGAAACTAACTATGGCTACACCTTC.